Below, 3 T cell receptor beta chains from the same sample are listed, as sequenced in a study of Graves' ophthalmopathy and Graves' hyperthyroidism (dated by TCRdb to 2016 to 2019). Sequencing used an Illumina HiSeq 2000. For repertoire sequencing, TCR beta CDR3 regions were amplified from RNA transcripts. HTBI primers and the Qiagen OneStep RT-PCR kit were used in a first-round RT-PCR, which was followed by a second-round multiplex PCR, size selection and purification. The raw public reads went through TCRdb reprocessing: fastp at Q25, MiXCR clone calling, in-frame beta chains kept. When rows share a CDR3 protein, they turn into one entry using the most common DNA and genes. The sample includes about 740,000 distinct CDR3 sequences, with roughly 40% observed a single time. The ten largest clones capture roughly 45% of the sample. Sequencing used peripheral blood. These receptors came from an adult man with Graves' ophthalmopathy.

CDR3 loop: CATSDMSLAGNTGELFF. CDR3 coding DNA: TGTGCCACCAGTGATATGAGTCTAGCGGGGAACACCGGGGAGCTGTTTTTT. V usage is TRBV24-1 and J usage is TRBJ2-2, with 8 bases identical to TRBD2. The V gene end was trimmed by 3 bases and the J gene end by 1 base; junction bases not matched to a gene: 6. The CDR3 is 17 residues long. Germline V gives CDR1 KGHDR, CDR2 SFDVKD.

In the case of this clonotype: This may arise from a read error, as a much more abundant clone is one base away. DNA of the CDR3: TGTGCCATCAGTACTAGCGGGAGCGGGACCCAGTACTTC. Translating it yields CAISTSGSGTQYF. The J gene is TRBJ2-5, the V gene TRBV24-1; the match to TRBD2 covers 11 bases. Germline-derived CDR1 and CDR2 are KGHDR and SFDVKD. This CDR3 is built from 13 residues.

This chain connects TRBV5-5 to TRBJ2-5; TRBD1 matches 10 bases. J gave up 4 bases and V 2 bases, and 5 bases lay outside the gene matches. From germline, CDR1 is SGHKS and CDR2 YYEKEE (reference sequence). The CDR3 runs to 15 residues. CDR3 DNA sequence: TGTGCCAGCAGCTTAGGGACAGGGGCGGCAGAGACCCAGTACTTC. Its protein is CASSLGTGAAETQYF.